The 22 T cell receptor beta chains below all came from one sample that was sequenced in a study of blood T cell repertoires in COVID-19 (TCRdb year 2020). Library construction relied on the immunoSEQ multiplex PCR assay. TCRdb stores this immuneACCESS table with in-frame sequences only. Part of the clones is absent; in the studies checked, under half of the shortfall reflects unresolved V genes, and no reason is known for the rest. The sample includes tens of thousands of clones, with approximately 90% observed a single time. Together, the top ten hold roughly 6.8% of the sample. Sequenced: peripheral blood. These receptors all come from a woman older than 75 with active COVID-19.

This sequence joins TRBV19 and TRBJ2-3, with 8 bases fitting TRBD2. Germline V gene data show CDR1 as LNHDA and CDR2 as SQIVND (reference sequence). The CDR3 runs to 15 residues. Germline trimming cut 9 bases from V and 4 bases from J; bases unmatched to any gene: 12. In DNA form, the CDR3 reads TGTGCCAGCGCTAGCACGGGAGGGAACGCAGATACGCAGTATTTT. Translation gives CASASTGGNADTQYF.

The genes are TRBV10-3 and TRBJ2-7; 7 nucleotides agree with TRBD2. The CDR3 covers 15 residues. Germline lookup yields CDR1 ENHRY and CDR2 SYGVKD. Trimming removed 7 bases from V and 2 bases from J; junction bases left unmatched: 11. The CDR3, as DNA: TGTGCCATCACCGAGACTAGCTCAAATACCTACGAGCAGTACTTC. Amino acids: CAITETSSNTYEQYF.

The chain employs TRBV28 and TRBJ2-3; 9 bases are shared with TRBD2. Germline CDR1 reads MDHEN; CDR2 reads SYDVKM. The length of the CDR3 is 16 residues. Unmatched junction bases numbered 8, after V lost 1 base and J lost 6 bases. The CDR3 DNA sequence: TGTGCCAGCAGTTTATTTGGCGGGAGGGCCAGGGATACGCAGTATTTT. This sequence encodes CASSLFGGRARDTQYF.

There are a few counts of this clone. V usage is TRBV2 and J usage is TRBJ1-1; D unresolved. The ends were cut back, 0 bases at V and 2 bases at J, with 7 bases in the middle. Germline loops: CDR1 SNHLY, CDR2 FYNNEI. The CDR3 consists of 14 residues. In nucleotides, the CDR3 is TGTGCCAGCAGTGAAGCTCGTTTCAACACTGAAGCTTTCTTT. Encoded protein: CASSEARFNTEAFF.

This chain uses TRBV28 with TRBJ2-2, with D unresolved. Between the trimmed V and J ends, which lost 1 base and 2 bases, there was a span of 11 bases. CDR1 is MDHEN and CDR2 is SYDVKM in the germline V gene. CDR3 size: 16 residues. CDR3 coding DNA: TGTGCCAGCAGTTTATCACGGAGCGATAACACCGGGGAGCTGTTTTTT. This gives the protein CASSLSRSDNTGELFF.

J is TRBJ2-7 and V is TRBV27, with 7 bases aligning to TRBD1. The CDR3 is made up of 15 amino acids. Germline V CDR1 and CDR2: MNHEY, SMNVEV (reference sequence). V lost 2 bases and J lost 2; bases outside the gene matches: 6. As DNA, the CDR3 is TGTGCCAGCAGTTTACCGTCGACAGGGACCTACGAGCAGTACTTC. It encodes CASSLPSTGTYEQYF.

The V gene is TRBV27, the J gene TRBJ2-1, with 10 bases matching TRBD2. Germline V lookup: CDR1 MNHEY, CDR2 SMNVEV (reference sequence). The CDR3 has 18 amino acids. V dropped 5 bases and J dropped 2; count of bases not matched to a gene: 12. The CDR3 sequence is CASSTTSIAGGAYNEQFF. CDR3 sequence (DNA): TGTGCCAGCAGTACCACTTCGATAGCGGGAGGCGCCTACAATGAGCAGTTCTTC.

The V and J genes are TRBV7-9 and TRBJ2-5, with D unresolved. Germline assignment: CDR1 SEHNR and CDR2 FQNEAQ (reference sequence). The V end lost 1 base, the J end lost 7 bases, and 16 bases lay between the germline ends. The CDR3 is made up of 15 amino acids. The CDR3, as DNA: TGTGCCAGCAGCTTAGTGCAGGTCGAGCCAAGGACCCAGTACTTC. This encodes CASSLVQVEPRTQYF.

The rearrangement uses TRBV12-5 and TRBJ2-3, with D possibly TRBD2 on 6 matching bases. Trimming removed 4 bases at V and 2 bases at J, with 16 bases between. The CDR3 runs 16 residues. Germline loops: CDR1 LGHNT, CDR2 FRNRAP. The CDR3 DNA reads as TGTGCTAGTGGTTGGAGCTCGGCGGGATTCACAGATACGCAGTATTTT. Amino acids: CASGWSSAGFTDTQYF.

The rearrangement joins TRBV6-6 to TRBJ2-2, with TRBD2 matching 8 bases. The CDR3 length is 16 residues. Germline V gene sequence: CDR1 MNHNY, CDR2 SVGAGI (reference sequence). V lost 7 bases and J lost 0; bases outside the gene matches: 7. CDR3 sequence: CASILGAGANTGELFF. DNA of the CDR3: TGTGCCAGCATCCTTGGAGCGGGAGCGAACACCGGGGAGCTGTTTTTT.

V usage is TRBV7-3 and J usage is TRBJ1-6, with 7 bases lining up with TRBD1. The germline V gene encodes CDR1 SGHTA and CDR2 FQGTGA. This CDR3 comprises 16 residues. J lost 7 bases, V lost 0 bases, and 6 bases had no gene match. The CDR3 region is CASSLTARGANSPLHF. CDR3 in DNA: TGTGCCAGCAGCTTAACAGCCAGGGGGGCCAATTCACCCCTCCACTTT.

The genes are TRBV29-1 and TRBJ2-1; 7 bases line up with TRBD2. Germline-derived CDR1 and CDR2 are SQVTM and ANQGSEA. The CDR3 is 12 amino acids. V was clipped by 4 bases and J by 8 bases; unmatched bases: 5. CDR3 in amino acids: CSVGRGGDEQFF. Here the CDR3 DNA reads TGCAGCGTTGGGCGGGGAGGGGATGAGCAGTTCTTC.

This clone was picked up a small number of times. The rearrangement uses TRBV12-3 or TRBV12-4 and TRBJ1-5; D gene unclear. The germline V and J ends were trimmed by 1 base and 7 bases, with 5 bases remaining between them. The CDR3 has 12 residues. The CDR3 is CASSLVEQPQHF. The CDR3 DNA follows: TGTGCCAGCAGTTTAGTGGAGCAGCCCCAGCATTTT.

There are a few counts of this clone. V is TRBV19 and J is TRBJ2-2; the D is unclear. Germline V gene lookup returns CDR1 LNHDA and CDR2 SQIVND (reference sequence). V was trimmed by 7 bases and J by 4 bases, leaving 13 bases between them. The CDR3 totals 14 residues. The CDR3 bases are TGTGCCAGTACCATCCAGGTTAGCACCGGGGAGCTGTTTTTT. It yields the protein CASTIQVSTGELFF.

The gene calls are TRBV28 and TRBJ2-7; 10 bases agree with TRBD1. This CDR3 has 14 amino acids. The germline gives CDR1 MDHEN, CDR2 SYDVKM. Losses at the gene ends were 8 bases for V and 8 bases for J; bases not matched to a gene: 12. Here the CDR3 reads CASRPKGTGAKQYF. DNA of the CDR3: TGTGCCAGCCGACCTAAAGGGACAGGGGCTAAGCAGTACTTC.

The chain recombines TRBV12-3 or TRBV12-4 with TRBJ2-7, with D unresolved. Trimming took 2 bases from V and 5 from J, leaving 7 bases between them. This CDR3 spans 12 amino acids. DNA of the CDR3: TGTGCCAGCAGTTTATTCGGTAACGAGCAGTACTTC. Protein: CASSLFGNEQYF.

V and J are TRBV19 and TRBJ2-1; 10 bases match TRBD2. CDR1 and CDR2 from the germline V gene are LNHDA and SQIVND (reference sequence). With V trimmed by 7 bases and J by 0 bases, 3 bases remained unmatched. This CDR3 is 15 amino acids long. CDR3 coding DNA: TGTGCCAGTATAGCGGGAGGAGTCTCCTACAATGAGCAGTTCTTC. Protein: CASIAGGVSYNEQFF.

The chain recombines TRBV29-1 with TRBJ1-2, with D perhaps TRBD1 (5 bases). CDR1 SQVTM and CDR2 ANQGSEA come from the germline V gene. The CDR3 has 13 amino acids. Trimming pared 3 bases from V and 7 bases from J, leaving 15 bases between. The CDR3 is CSVDGGGLAGYTF. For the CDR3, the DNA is TGCAGCGTTGATGGGGGAGGGCTGGCTGGCTACACCTTC.

The chain's CDR3 is CASSYLQGSYGYTF. The CDR3 region has the DNA TGTGCCAGCAGTTACCTACAGGGCAGCTATGGCTACACCTTC. The chain is built from TRBV6-5 and TRBJ1-2, with D perhaps TRBD1 (6 bases). The CDR3 is made up of 14 amino acids. V lost 2 bases to trimming and J lost 4 bases, with 11 bases between them. Germline V gene lookup returns CDR1 MNHEY and CDR2 SVGAGI.

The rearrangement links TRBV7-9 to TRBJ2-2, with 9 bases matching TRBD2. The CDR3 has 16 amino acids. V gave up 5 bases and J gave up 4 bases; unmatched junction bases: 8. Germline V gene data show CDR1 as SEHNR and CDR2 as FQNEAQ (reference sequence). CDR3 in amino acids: CASSPPGLASTGELFF. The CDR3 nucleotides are TGTGCCAGCAGCCCACCGGGACTAGCATCCACCGGGGAGCTGTTTTTT.

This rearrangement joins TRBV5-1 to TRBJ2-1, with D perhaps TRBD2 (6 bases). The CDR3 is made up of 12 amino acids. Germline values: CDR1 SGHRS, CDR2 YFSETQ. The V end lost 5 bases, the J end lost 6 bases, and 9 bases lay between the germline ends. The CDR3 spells CASSPGVNEQFF. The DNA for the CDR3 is TGCGCCAGCAGTCCGGGGGTCAATGAGCAGTTCTTC.

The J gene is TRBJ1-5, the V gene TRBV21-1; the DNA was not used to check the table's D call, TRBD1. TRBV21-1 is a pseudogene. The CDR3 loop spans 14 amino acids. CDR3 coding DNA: TGTGCCAGCAGCGAATCCCTCAGGGATCAGCCCCAGCATTTT. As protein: CASSESLRDQPQHF.